These 2 T cell receptor beta chains came from one sample sequenced in a study of blood T cell repertoires in COVID-19. Repertoires were generated with immunoSEQ multiplex PCR, while TCRdb's copy carries only in-frame clones and drops some. The profile shows 400,000 to 450,000 clones, roughly 90% of them singletons. Sequencing was carried out using peripheral blood. These TCRs come from a young man with COVID-19, enrolled during active disease.

This clone was observed a handful of times. The junction departs from germline at one end; a sequencing error may be responsible. This chain links TRBV5-6 with TRBJ2-1; D may be TRBD1 (7 bases). Germline V gene sequence: CDR1 SGHDT, CDR2 YYEEEE. CDR3 size: 12 residues. CDR3 nucleotides: TGTGCCAGCAGCTTGGGTGACAGGGAGGATCTCTTC. Protein sequence: CASSLGDREDLF. Filled out from reference TRBV5-6 and TRBJ2-1, the complete variable domain reads DAGVTQSPTHLIKTRGQQVTLRCSPKSGHDTVSWYQQALGQGPQFIFQYYEEEERQRGNFPDRFSGHQFPNYSSELNVNALLLGDSALYLCASSLGDREDLFGPGTRLTVL.

The chain couples TRBV7-9 to TRBJ1-4, with D unresolved. Between the trimmed V and J ends, which lost 5 bases and 8 bases, there was a span of 18 bases. CDR3 size: 15 residues. Germline V gives CDR1 SEHNR, CDR2 FQNEAQ (reference sequence). In DNA form, the CDR3 reads TGTGCCAGCAGCCCGCAAAGCCGGGGATTAGAAAAACTGTTTTTT. The encoded protein is CASSPQSRGLEKLFF.